Below, 18 T cell receptor beta chains from the same sample are listed, as sequenced in a study of shared clonotypes between healthy human individuals. Profiling relied on immunoSEQ multiplex PCR, and the TCRdb table lists in-frame clones only, not all of them. The sample shows approximately 1.5 million clones, approximately 98.5% of them seen only once. Sequenced: naive CD4+ T cells sorted from blood. Subset in this sample: CD45RA+ positively selected. These receptors were obtained from a man under 40 in good health.

This chain links TRBV12-5 with TRBJ1-2; the D gene is possibly TRBD1 (5 bases). CDR3 size: 15 residues. The germline CDR1 and CDR2 sequences are LGHNT and FRNRAP. Trimming pared 2 bases from V and 4 bases from J, leaving 14 bases between. Written as DNA, the CDR3 is TGTGCTAGTGGTTTGAGTGGGGGGATTCTCTATGGCTACACCTTC. Protein sequence: CASGLSGGILYGYTF.

This clone was seen only once. This rearrangement joins TRBV4-1 to TRBJ2-2; no reliable D call. The CDR3 is 18 residues long. Deletions cut 0 bases from V and 5 bases from J, with 19 bases between. Per the germline V gene, CDR1 is MGHRA and CDR2 is YSYEKL. DNA of the CDR3: TGCGCCAGCAGCCAAGATCTGGCAGGACCAGGAAATACCGGGGAGCTGTTTTTT. It codes for CASSQDLAGPGNTGELFF.

The chain links TRBV2 to TRBJ2-1; 8 nucleotides align to TRBD2. Trimming at V came to 1 base and at J to 7 bases, leaving 12 bases not matched to a gene. The CDR3 is made up of 17 amino acids. Germline-derived CDR1 and CDR2 are SNHLY and FYNNEI. DNA for the CDR3: TGTGCCAGCAGTGAAGGGAGCTCTAGCGGGCGTTGGAATGAGCAGTTCTTC. It encodes CASSEGSSSGRWNEQFF.

The V and J genes are TRBV13 and TRBJ2-3; a possible D gene is TRBD2 (6 bases). V was pared by 3 bases and J by 8 bases, with 12 bases between. CDR3 length equals 13 residues. The germline gives CDR1 PRHDT, CDR2 FYEKMQ (reference sequence). The CDR3: CASSFSLGGTQYF. The DNA of the CDR3 is TGTGCCAGCAGCTTCTCCCTCGGGGGTACGCAGTATTTT.

The chain employs TRBV5-5 and TRBJ1-4; maybe TRBD1 (5 bases). The CDR3 extends over 14 amino acids. V lost 5 bases, J lost 6 bases, and 14 bases lay in between. The germline gives CDR1 SGHKS, CDR2 YYEKEE (reference sequence). The CDR3 region is CASSLQGNDEKLFF. In DNA form, the CDR3 reads TGTGCCAGCAGTCTCCAGGGTAACGATGAAAAACTGTTTTTT. The full variable domain, completed using reference TRBV5-5 and TRBJ1-4, is DAGVTQSPTHLIKTRGQQVTLRCSPISGHKSVSWYQQVLGQGPQFIFQYYEKEERGRGNFPDRFSARQFPNYSSELNVNALLLGDSALYLCASSLQGNDEKLFFGSGTQLSVL.

The CDR3 sequence is CASSQGASGRMPFF. DNA of the CDR3: TGTGCCAGCAGCCAAGGCGCTAGCGGGAGGATGCCGTTCTTC. The genes are TRBV14 and TRBJ2-1, with 11 bases identical to TRBD2. The CDR3 sequence is 14 residues long. Germline CDR1 reads SGHDN; CDR2 reads FVKESK. The junction had 8 bases not matched to a gene; V was cut back by 1 base and J by 15 bases.

The chain uses TRBV25-1 and TRBJ2-3; 7 bases match TRBD2. The V gene's germline CDR1 is MGHDK and CDR2 SYGVNS. The CDR3 runs 15 residues. Trimming cost V 4 bases and J 11 bases; bases outside gene matches: 15. The CDR3 sequence: CASSGSASPGGKQYF. The CDR3 DNA follows: TGTGCCAGCAGTGGTTCGGCCAGTCCGGGGGGTAAGCAGTATTTT.

The genes are TRBV10-3 and TRBJ1-5, with a possible D match to TRBD1 (5 bases). The CDR3 runs to 13 residues. Germline V gene data show CDR1 as ENHRY and CDR2 as SYGVKD. The ends were cut back, 10 bases at V and 4 bases at J, with 14 bases in the middle. The CDR3 sequence: CATALGGNQPQHF. As DNA, the CDR3 is TGTGCCACCGCACTGGGGGGGAATCAGCCCCAGCATTTT.

V gene TRBV10-2 combines with J gene TRBJ2-7; a possible D gene is TRBD1 (5 bases). In germline, CDR1 is WSHSY, CDR2 SAAADI. The CDR3 covers 16 residues. V was pared by 5 bases and J by 4 bases, with 21 bases between. CDR3: CASSTLLTPGAYEQYF. DNA for the CDR3: TGCGCCAGCAGTACCCTCCTAACTCCTGGGGCATACGAGCAGTACTTC.

V is TRBV11-2 and J is TRBJ2-1; D ambiguous. V lost 2 bases and J 1 base, leaving 12 bases between the germline ends. Germline V gene lookup returns CDR1 SGHAT and CDR2 FQNNGV. The CDR3 runs 16 residues. CDR3 residues: CASSLSLGRSYNEQFF. For the CDR3, the DNA is TGTGCCAGCAGCTTAAGTTTGGGCCGATCCTACAATGAGCAGTTCTTC.

As concerns this clone: Other DNA sequences of this sample code for an identical CDR3. The chain links TRBV7-6 to TRBJ2-1; 8 bases line up with TRBD1. V gave up 5 bases and J gave up 3 bases; unmatched junction bases: 6. In germline, CDR1 is SGHVS, CDR2 FNYEAQ. The length of the CDR3 is 15 residues. The CDR3 DNA reads as TGTGCCAGCAGCCTTGACAGGGGAGGCTACAATGAGCAGTTCTTC. Residues: CASSLDRGGYNEQFF.

In this sample, this clone turned up once. The V and J genes are TRBV4-1 and TRBJ2-3; a possible D gene is TRBD2 (5 bases). Deletions cut 4 bases from V and 7 bases from J, with 9 bases between. The CDR3 totals 12 residues. Germline V lookup: CDR1 MGHRA, CDR2 YSYEKL. As DNA, the CDR3 is TGCGCCAGCAGCCGGGAGCCCCATACGCAGTATTTT. Amino acid sequence: CASSREPHTQYF.

CDR3 coding DNA: TGTGCCAGCAGCTCCCGTTTAGGGATGAACACTGAAGCTTTCTTT. Translating gives CASSSRLGMNTEAFF. This chain connects TRBV11-2 to TRBJ1-1; D is unclear. V lost 4 bases and J lost 0, with 12 bases in between. The germline CDR1 and CDR2 sequences are SGHAT and FQNNGV. This CDR3 contains 15 residues.

This rearrangement joins TRBV7-2 to TRBJ2-7, with TRBD1 matching over 7 bases. V was pared by 2 bases and J by 2 bases, with 3 bases of the junction left unmatched. The CDR3 has 14 amino acids. The V gene's germline CDR1 is SGHTA and CDR2 FQGNSA. The CDR3: CASSLFGTAYEQYF. CDR3 in DNA: TGTGCCAGCAGCTTATTCGGGACAGCCTACGAGCAGTACTTC.

The chain combines TRBV14 with TRBJ2-7; 9 bases align to TRBD2. This CDR3 contains 17 residues. V shed 2 bases and J 4 bases; nucleotides not matched to a gene: 12. The germline gives CDR1 SGHDN, CDR2 FVKESK. The CDR3 nucleotides are TGTGCCAGCAGCCAAAACCCGATCGGGACTAGCTTGTACGAGCAGTACTTC. This gives the protein CASSQNPIGTSLYEQYF.

The chain employs TRBV30 and TRBJ1-5; weak D call: TRBD1 (6 bases). Germline assignment: CDR1 GTSNPN and CDR2 SVGIG (reference sequence). Trimming left V 0 bases short and J 2 bases short, with 17 bases between. The CDR3 covers 17 residues. CDR3 sequence: CAWSVHLGQPGNQPQHF. The CDR3 region has the DNA TGTGCCTGGAGTGTACATTTAGGACAGCCTGGCAATCAGCCCCAGCATTTT.

As to this clone: Within the sample, other DNA sequences also encode this same CDR3. This chain links TRBV5-1 with TRBJ2-5, with TRBD1 identical over 7 bases. The trim removed 4 bases at V and 5 bases at J, leaving 5 bases unmatched. CDR3 length: 13 amino acids. In germline, CDR1 is SGHRS, CDR2 YFSETQ. The CDR3 DNA follows: TGCGCCAGCAGCCCGACAGGGTTCGAGACCCAGTACTTC. This sequence encodes CASSPTGFETQYF.

The V gene is TRBV13, the J gene TRBJ2-7; 9 nucleotides match TRBD2. The CDR3 runs to 17 residues. After removal of 0 bases from V and 4 bases from J, the junction contained 10 bases not matched to a gene. Germline V gives CDR1 PRHDT, CDR2 FYEKMQ (reference sequence). CDR3 residues: CASSLGGLGLAYYEQYF. DNA for the CDR3: TGTGCCAGCAGCTTAGGGGGTCTGGGACTAGCATATTACGAGCAGTACTTC.